This T cell receptor (beta chain) was observed in a study of blood T cells in healthy people across ages. Whole-study results and caveats: Naive CD4+ cells and diversity were both higher in long-lived donors than in aged donors.

Remarks on this clonotype: Its specificity is not known.

The junction had 7 bases not matched to a gene; V was cut back by 4 bases and J by 1 base. CDR3 size: 15 residues. Germline V gene lookup returns CDR1 SGHRS and CDR2 YFSETQ. Combining a sample-barcoded 5' primer with a J-beta primer mix, a second PCR ran for about 7 to 11 cycles. Each CDR3 protein is one row after TCRdb ran MiXCR on the 5' RACE reads. The table records a few hundred thousand distinct CDR3 sequences, roughly 29% of them present only once. The material sequenced was blood. The source of this sequence is a woman in her 70s in good health. This rearrangement joins TRBV5-1 to TRBJ1-1; 7 bases match TRBD1. Written as DNA, the CDR3 is TGCGCCAGCAGCACTGGACAGGCGCAGAACACTGAAGCTTTCTTT. It specifies CASSTGQAQNTEAFF.